This T cell receptor beta chain is drawn from a study of T cells in Graves' hyperthyroidism and ophthalmopathy. Germline V lookup: CDR1 GTSNPN, CDR2 SVGIG (reference sequence). The ends were cut back, 1 base at V and 5 bases at J, with 11 bases in the middle. The CDR3 has 13 residues. Exclusion of patients followed from uncontrolled infection, other autoimmune disease, pregnancy or lactation. Template material for amplifying TCR beta CDR3 regions consisted of RNA transcripts. The HTBI primer set served for first-round RT-PCR of the TCR CDR3. TCRdb recomputed calls from the multiplex PCR reads with MiXCR, one row per CDR3 protein. This table holds a few hundred thousand distinct CDR3 sequences, about 13% found once.

The sequenced sample was blood. This chain links TRBV30 with TRBJ1-2; TRBD1 is a possible D gene (6 bases). The sequence was obtained from a man aged 30-40 years with Graves' hyperthyroidism that later progressed to Graves' ophthalmopathy. CDR3 DNA: TGTGCCTGGAGTGCCGGGACACTTTATGGCTACACCTTC. This translates into CAWSAGTLYGYTF.